This T cell receptor beta chain appears in the sequencing data of a study of blood T cells in healthy people across ages. Whole-study findings and limits: Investigators viewed diversity estimates from one million T cells as underestimates, the study reported. Diversity of TCR beta per million T cells declined in a roughly linear way with age. For the donors, CMV status was unknown and possibly confounded expanded clonotype changes.

Trimming took 4 bases from V and 5 from J; bases not matched to a gene: 5. This CDR3 region has 15 residues. From germline, CDR1 is SGHRS and CDR2 YFSETQ. Concerning this clonotype: What it binds is not known.

The second PCR ran roughly 7 to 12 cycles with a sample-barcoded 5' primer and J-beta primers. TCRdb processed the 5' RACE reads anew with MiXCR; each CDR3 protein has one entry. Here the sample spans 1.5 million to 2 million distinct CDR3 sequences, around half being singletons. Sequencing input: blood. The V call is TRBV5-1, the J call TRBJ2-3, with 12 positions matching TRBD2. This TCR derives from a woman in her thirties or forties in good health. CDR3: CASSGGLAGGDTQYF. The CDR3 nucleotides are TGCGCCAGCAGCGGGGGACTAGCGGGTGGAGATACGCAGTATTTT.